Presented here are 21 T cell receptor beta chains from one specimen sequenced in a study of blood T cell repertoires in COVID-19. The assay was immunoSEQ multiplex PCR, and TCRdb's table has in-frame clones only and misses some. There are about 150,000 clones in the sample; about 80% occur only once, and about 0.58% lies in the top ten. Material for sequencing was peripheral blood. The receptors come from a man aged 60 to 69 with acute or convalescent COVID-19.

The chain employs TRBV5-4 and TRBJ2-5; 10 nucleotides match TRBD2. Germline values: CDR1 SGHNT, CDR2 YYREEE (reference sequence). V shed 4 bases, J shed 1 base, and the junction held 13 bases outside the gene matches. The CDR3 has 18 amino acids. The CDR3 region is CASSPGRASGSPQETQYF. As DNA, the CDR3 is TGTGCCAGCAGCCCCGGGAGGGCTAGCGGGAGCCCCCAAGAGACCCAGTACTTC. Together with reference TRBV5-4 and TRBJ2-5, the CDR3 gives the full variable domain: ETGVTQSPTHLIKTRGQQVTLRCSSQSGHNTVSWYQQALGQGPQFIFQYYREEENGRGNFPPRFSGLQFPNYSSELNVNALELDDSALYLCASSPGRASGSPQETQYFGPGTRLLVL.

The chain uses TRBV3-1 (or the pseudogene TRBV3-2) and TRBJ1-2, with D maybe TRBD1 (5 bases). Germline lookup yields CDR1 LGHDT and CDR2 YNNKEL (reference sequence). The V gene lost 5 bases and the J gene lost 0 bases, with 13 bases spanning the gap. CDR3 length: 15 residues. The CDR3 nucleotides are TGTGCCAGCAGCGGACGCGACAGTTCTAACTATGGCTACACCTTC. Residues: CASSGRDSSNYGYTF.

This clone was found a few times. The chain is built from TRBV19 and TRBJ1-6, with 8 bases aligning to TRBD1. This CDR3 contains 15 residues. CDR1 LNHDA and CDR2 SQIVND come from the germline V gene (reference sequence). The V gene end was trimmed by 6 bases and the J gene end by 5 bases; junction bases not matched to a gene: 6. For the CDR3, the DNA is TGTGCCAGTAGGTCTACAGGGGGAGATAATTCACCCCTCCACTTT. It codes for CASRSTGGDNSPLHF.

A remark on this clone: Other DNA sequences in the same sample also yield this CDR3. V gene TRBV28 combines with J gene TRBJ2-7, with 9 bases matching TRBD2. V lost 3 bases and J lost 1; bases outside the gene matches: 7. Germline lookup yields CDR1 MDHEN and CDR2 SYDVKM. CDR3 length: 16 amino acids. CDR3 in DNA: TGTGCCAGCAGTTTCTCTCTAGCGGGACTTTCCTACGAGCAGTACTTC. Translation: CASSFSLAGLSYEQYF.

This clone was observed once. The CDR3 loop is CASSEYHRTGSSGNTIYF. The CDR3, as DNA: TGTGCCAGCAGTGAATACCATCGCACAGGGAGCTCTGGAAACACCATATATTTT. V is TRBV6-1 and J is TRBJ1-3, with D possibly TRBD1 on 6 matching bases. The CDR3 spans 18 residues. Germline values: CDR1 MNHNS, CDR2 SASEGT. The V and J ends lost 2 bases and 0 bases respectively, with 17 bases between them.

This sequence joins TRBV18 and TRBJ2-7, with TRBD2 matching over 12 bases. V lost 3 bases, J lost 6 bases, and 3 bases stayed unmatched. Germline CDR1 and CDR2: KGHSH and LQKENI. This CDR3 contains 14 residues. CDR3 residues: CASSPTSGSIEQYF. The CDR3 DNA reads TGTGCCAGCTCACCGACTAGCGGGAGCATCGAGCAGTACTTC. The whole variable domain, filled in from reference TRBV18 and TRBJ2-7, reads NAGVMQNPRHLVRRRGQEARLRCSPMKGHSHVYWYRQLPEEGLKFMVYLQKENIIDESGMPKERFSAEFPKEGPSILRIQQVVRGDSAAYFCASSPTSGSIEQYFGPGTRLTVT.

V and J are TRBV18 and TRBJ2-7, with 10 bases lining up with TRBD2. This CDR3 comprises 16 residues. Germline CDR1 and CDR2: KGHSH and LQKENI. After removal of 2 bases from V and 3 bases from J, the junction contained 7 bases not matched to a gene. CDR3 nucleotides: TGTGCCAGCTCACCAAGGTTAGCGGGGGGACACTACGAGCAGTACTTC. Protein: CASSPRLAGGHYEQYF.

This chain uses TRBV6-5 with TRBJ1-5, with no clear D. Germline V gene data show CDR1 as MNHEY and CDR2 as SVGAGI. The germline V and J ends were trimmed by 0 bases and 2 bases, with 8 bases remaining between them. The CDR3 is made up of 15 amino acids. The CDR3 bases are TGTGCCAGCAGTTACTCGATTCAGGGCAATCAGCCCCAGCATTTT. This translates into CASSYSIQGNQPQHF.

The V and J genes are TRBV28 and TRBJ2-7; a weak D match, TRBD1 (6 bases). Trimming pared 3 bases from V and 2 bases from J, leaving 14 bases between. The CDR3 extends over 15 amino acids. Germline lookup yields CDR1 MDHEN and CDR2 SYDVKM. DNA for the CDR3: TGTGCCAGCAGTTTGCCGGGACATGTTCCCTACGAGCAGTACTTC. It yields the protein CASSLPGHVPYEQYF.

The CDR3 nucleotides are TGTGCCAGCAGACGGCAGGACTATAATTCACCCCTCCACTTT. Protein sequence: CASRRQDYNSPLHF. The chain joins TRBV7-3 to TRBJ1-6; D is undetermined. The CDR3 extends over 14 amino acids. V shed 6 bases and J shed 3 bases, with 9 bases lying between them. Germline V gene sequence: CDR1 SGHTA, CDR2 FQGTGA.

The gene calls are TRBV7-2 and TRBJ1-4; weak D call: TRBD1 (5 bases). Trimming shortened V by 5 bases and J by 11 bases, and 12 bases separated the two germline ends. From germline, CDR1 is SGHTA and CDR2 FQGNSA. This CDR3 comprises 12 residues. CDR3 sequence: CASSQVTGKLFF. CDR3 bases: TGTGCCAGCAGCCAAGTCACAGGCAAACTGTTTTTT.

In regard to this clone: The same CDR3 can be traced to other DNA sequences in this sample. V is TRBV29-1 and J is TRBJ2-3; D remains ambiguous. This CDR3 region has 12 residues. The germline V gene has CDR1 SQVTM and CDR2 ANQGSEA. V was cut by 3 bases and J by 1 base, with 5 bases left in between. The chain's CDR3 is CSVEAGTDTQYF. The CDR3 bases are TGCAGCGTTGAGGCCGGCACAGATACGCAGTATTTT.

For the CDR3, the DNA is TGTGCCAGCGGGACAGAGTTCTACGAGCAGTACTTC. Amino acids: CASGTEFYEQYF. The J gene is TRBJ2-7, the V gene TRBV2, with 7 positions matching TRBD1. The ends lost 8 bases at V and 3 bases at J; junction bases unmatched: 4. The CDR3 loop spans 12 amino acids. CDR1 and CDR2 from the germline V gene are SNHLY and FYNNEI.

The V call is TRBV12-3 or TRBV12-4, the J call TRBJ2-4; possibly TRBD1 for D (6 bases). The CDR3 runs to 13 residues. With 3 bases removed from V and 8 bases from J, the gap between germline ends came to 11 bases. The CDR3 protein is CASSFMGHHIQYF. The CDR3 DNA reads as TGTGCCAGCAGTTTCATGGGACACCACATTCAGTACTTC.

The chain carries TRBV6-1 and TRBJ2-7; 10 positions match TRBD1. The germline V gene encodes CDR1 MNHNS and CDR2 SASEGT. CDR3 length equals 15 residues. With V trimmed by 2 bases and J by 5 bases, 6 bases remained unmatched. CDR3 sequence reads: CASSELGQGSNEQYF. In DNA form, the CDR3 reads TGTGCCAGCAGTGAACTGGGACAGGGGTCCAACGAGCAGTACTTC.

The DNA of the CDR3 is TGTGCCACCAGTGATTTTACAGGGGAGCAGTACTTC. Translated: CATSDFTGEQYF. The chain has TRBV24-1 and TRBJ2-7, with D possibly matching TRBD1 (6 bases). Trimming removed 1 base from V and 7 bases from J, with 7 bases in between. The CDR3 length is 12 residues. Germline V lookup: CDR1 KGHDR, CDR2 SFDVKD.

The CDR3 region has the DNA TGTGCCAGCAGGCCGGGACTAGCGGTCTACAATGAGCAGTTCTTC. Encoded protein: CASRPGLAVYNEQFF. J is TRBJ2-1 and V is TRBV28; 11 nucleotides line up with TRBD2. V lost 6 bases, J lost 3 bases, and 4 bases stayed unmatched. The germline CDR1 and CDR2 sequences are MDHEN and SYDVKM. This CDR3 spans 15 amino acids.

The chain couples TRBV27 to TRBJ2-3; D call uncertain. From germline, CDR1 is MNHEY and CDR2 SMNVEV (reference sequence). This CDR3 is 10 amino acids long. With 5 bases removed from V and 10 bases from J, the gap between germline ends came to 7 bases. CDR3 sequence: CASSLRPQYF. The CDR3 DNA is TGTGCCAGCAGTCTCCGTCCGCAGTATTTT.

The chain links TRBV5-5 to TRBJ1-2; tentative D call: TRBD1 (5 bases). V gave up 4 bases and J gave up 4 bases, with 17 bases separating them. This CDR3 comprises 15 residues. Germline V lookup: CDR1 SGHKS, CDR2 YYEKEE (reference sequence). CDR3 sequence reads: CASSTGEGAVYGYTF. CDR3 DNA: TGTGCCAGCAGCACAGGTGAAGGGGCCGTCTATGGCTACACCTTC.

This chain's CDR3 is CASSYPAGQPQHF. The CDR3 DNA reads TGTGCCAGCAGTTACCCTGCGGGCCAGCCCCAGCATTTT. J is TRBJ1-5 and V is TRBV6-2 or TRBV6-3; D is unclear. The germline gives CDR1 MNHEY, CDR2 SVGEGT. Trimming took 2 bases from V and 7 from J, leaving 9 bases between them. The CDR3 has 13 residues.

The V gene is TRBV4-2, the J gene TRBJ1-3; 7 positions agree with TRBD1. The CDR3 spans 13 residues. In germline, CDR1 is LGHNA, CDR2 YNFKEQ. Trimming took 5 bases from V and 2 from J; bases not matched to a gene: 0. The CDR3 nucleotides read TGTGCCAGCAGCGACAGGGCTGGAAACACCATATATTTT. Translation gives CASSDRAGNTIYF.